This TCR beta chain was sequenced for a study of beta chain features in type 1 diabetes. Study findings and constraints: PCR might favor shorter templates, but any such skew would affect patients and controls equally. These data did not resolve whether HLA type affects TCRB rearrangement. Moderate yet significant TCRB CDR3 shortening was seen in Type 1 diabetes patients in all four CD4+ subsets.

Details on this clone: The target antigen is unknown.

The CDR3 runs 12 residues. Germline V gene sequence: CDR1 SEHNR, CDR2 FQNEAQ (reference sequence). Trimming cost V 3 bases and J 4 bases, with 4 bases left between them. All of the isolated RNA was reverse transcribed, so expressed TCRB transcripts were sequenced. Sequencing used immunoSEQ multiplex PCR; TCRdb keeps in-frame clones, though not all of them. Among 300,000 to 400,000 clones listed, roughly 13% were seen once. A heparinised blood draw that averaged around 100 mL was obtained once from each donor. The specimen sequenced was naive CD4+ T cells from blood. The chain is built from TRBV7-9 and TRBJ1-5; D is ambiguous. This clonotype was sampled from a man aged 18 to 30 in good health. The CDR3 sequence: CASSFSNQPQHF. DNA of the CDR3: TGTGCCAGCAGCTTCAGTAATCAGCCCCAGCATTTT.